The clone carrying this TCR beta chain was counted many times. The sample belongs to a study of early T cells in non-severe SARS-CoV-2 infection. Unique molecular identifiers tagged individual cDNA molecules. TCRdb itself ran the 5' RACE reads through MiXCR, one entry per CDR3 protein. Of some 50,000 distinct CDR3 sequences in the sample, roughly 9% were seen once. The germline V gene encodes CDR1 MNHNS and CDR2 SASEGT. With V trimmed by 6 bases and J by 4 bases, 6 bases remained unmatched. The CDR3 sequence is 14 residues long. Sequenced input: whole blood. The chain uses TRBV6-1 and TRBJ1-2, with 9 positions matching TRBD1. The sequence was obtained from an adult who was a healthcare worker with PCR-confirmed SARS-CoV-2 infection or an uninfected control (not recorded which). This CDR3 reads CASRTGGRGYGYTF. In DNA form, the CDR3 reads TGTGCCAGCAGAACAGGGGGCCGGGGCTATGGCTACACCTTC.